These T cell receptor beta chains were read from a single sample in a study of blood T cell repertoires in COVID-19. Some clones are missing from TCRdb's copy, which holds only in-frame ones; the method was immunoSEQ multiplex PCR. The data contain about 190,000 clones, 85% to 90% of them singletons. The sequenced sample consisted of peripheral blood. These receptors were collected from a man aged 40-49 years with active or convalescent COVID-19. Each CDR3 is given with its conserved first and last residue. Fields, in order: CDR3 DNA, CDR3 protein, V gene, clone size, J gene, D gene. A D gene is named only where the DNA matches it firmly. Part of the rows lack a size; the others show once, few, many or a class for expanded clones.

TGTGCCAGCAGCTCCCCAGAGCGGGGGGGCCTGGGTGAGCAGTTCTTC,CASSSPERGGLGEQFF,TRBV7-2,.,TRBJ2-1,TRBD2
TGTGCCAGCAGCCAAGAAGCATGGGGCAGGGCCCAGTACTTC,CASSQEAWGRAQYF,TRBV3-1/TRBV3-2,.,TRBJ2-5,.
TGTGCCAGCAGCCAGTCGGGACTCCTCTCAGTGGAGACCCAGTACTTC,CASSQSGLLSVETQYF,TRBV7-3,.,TRBJ2-5,.
TGTGCCAGCAGCTTAGCGACAGGATTTAATGAAAAACTGTTTTTT,CASSLATGFNEKLFF,TRBV7-6,.,TRBJ1-4,.
TGTGCCAGCAGCTTAGCGGAAGGGAGGCATCAGCCCCAGCATTTT,CASSLAEGRHQPQHF,TRBV7-8,.,TRBJ1-5,.
TGTGCCAGCAGCCTCATGACAGGGACCACTGAAGCTTTCTTT,CASSLMTGTTEAFF,TRBV11-2,few,TRBJ1-1,TRBD1
TGTGCCAGCAGTTTAAAAGCCCAGGGGGCTCGTACTGAAGCTTTCTTT,CASSLKAQGARTEAFF,TRBV27,.,TRBJ1-1,TRBD1
TGTGCCAGCAGCTTTTGGCGCAGCGAGGGTGAGCAGTTCTTC,CASSFWRSEGEQFF,TRBV11-2,.,TRBJ2-1,.
TGTGCCAGCGCCCAGCCCTCGGGCATTCAGTACTTC,CASAQPSGIQYF,TRBV3-1/TRBV3-2,.,TRBJ2-4,.
TGTGCCAGCGGGGGCCTCCGGAATGAAAAACTGTTTTTT,CASGGLRNEKLFF,TRBV2,.,TRBJ1-4,.
TGTGCAACCCGAAGAACCGGACTAGCGGGGTTCCCGTACTTC,CATRRTGLAGFPYF,TRBV28,.,TRBJ2-5,TRBD2
TGCAGCGAGCGCCGGGGTGGCACTGAAGCTTTCTTT,CSERRGGTEAFF,TRBV29-1,.,TRBJ1-1,.
TGTGCCAGCAGCCTACTTGTCGGACAGGACGAGCAGTACTTC,CASSLLVGQDEQYF,TRBV6-2/TRBV6-3,.,TRBJ2-7,TRBD1
TGCGCCAGCAGCTTAGAGCCGGCGGGGGAAGAAGAGACCCAGTACTTC,CASSLEPAGEEETQYF,TRBV5-1,.,TRBJ2-5,TRBD2
TGTGCCAGCAGCCAAGTTTCACGCGAGGGTAACAATGAGCAGTTCTTC,CASSQVSREGNNEQFF,TRBV3-1/TRBV3-2,.,TRBJ2-1,.